The clone carrying this T cell receptor (beta chain) was recorded many times. Its cognate antigen is unknown. The data are from a study of neurological immune-mediated disorders. Time point described: longitudinal time-point 1 (baseline). Stored at -80 C, 2 million PBMCs were the source of the unsorted libraries. The cDNA was produced through 5'RACE with 10-nucleotide random UMIs. In TCRdb, the 5' RACE reads were re-called with MiXCR into one record per CDR3 protein. The sample records 60,000 to 90,000 distinct CDR3 sequences, about a tenth being singletons. Germline values: CDR1 MNHEY, CDR2 SVGEGT. V gave up 8 bases and J gave up 0 bases; unmatched junction bases: 1. This CDR3 has 13 amino acids. Study-level results: No sharing of CDR3 amino acid sequences was observed among expanded clones across subjects, suggesting private repertoires in all groups.

Input material: PBMCs. The chain uses TRBV6-2 or TRBV6-3 and TRBJ2-1, with 7 bases aligning to TRBD1. This TCR came from a man younger than 45 in good health. The CDR3 region is CASWDSSYNEQFF. CDR3 DNA: TGTGCCAGCTGGGACAGCTCCTACAATGAGCAGTTCTTC.